The 2 T cell receptor beta chains below all came from one sample that was sequenced in a study of cytomegalovirus exposure and HLA in healthy donors. PCR primers comprised 60 Vbeta and 13 Jbeta primers. This table comes from immunoSEQ multiplex PCR, and its TCRdb copy is limited to in-frame clones, with some not included. The data show around 150,000 clones, with less than 90% seen just once and around 4.1% held by the top ten. Sequenced sample: PBMCs. These receptors all come from a man aged 50-59 years in good health and CMV-seropositive.

This clone was found once. The chain links TRBV7-9 to TRBJ2-5; D not certain. Deletions cut 5 bases from V and 5 bases from J, with 9 bases between. This CDR3 is built from 12 residues. CDR1 and CDR2 from the germline V gene are SEHNR and FQNEAQ (reference sequence). Written as DNA, the CDR3 is TGTGCCAGCAGCCCCCAGGCGGAGACCCAGTACTTC. It codes for CASSPQAETQYF.

The table lists this clone with a few counts. The rearrangement links TRBV2 to TRBJ2-5; 9 nucleotides agree with TRBD1. The CDR3 covers 15 residues. The ends lost 11 bases at V and 4 bases at J; junction bases unmatched: 14. Germline CDR1 is SNHLY and CDR2 is FYNNEI. The CDR3 coding sequence is TGTGCCGTTGAGGGGGGACAGGGAGTTTCAGAGACCCAGTACTTC. Translating it yields CAVEGGQGVSETQYF.